This section outlines one T cell receptor (beta chain) sequence together with its context. Other DNA sequences in this sample translate to the same CDR3. This sample was taken from a study of T cells in localized non-small cell lung cancer. Libraries were prepared by immunoSEQ multiplex PCR; TCRdb keeps only in-frame clonotypes and omits some of them. The sample lists around 16,000 clones; over 75% were seen once. This CDR3 contains 17 residues. Germline CDR1 MNHEY, CDR2 SMNVEV (reference sequence). Unmatched junction bases numbered 11, after V lost 3 bases and J lost 4 bases. The material sequenced was peripheral blood, taken before any cancer treatment. V usage is TRBV27 and J usage is TRBJ2-4; TRBD2 matches 8 bases. This sequence originates from a female donor of 60 years or more with stage III squamous cell lung carcinoma. CDR3 region: CASSFSASGLAKNIQYF. The DNA for the CDR3 is TGTGCCAGCAGTTTCTCGGCTAGCGGACTAGCAAAAAACATTCAGTACTTC.